A selection of T cell receptor beta chains follows, all from one sample in a study of cytomegalovirus exposure and HLA in healthy donors. This table comes from immunoSEQ multiplex PCR, and its TCRdb copy is limited to in-frame clones, with some not included. The sample lists fewer than 400,000 clones; approximately 88% were seen once. Material for sequencing was PBMCs. The receptor set was obtained from a man aged 25 to 45 in good health and CMV-seronegative. Both conserved end residues are part of each CDR3. D genes are given only for firm matches. The listing skips clone size in some rows; elsewhere it reads once, few, many or a size class.

TRBD1 | TRBJ1-3 | TRBV5-1 | NA | TGCGCCAGCAGCTTCACCGGGACAGGAGCTGGAAACACCATATATTTT | CASSFTGTGAGNTIYF
NA | TRBJ1-1 | TRBV27 | NA | TGTGCCAGCAGTGATGGACACCGAAACACTGAAGCTTTCTTT | CASSDGHRNTEAFF
TRBD2 | TRBJ2-1 | TRBV6-6 | NA | TGTGCCAGCAGTTACTCGACTAGCGGGGGCCCCAATGAGCAGTTCTTC | CASSYSTSGGPNEQFF
NA | TRBJ1-1 | TRBV15 | NA | TGTGCCACCAGCAGAGGGGAGGTCCGGTCGGTGGCTTTCTTT | CATSRGEVRSVAFF
TRBD1 | TRBJ1-6 | TRBV5-4 | NA | TGTGCCAGCAGCTTGAATGGGCAGGGGGTGGAAAATTCACCCCTCCACTTT | CASSLNGQGVENSPLHF
NA | TRBJ2-7 | TRBV5-6 | few | TGTGCCAGCAGCCGACTCGCGGGGTTAGGCGAGCAGTACTTC | CASSRLAGLGEQYF
TRBD1 | TRBJ2-6 | TRBV5-1 | NA | TGCGCCAGCAGCTCCGGGACAGTGACCCTCTCTGGGGCCAACGTCCTGACTTTC | CASSSGTVTLSGANVLTF
NA | TRBJ2-7 | TRBV27 | NA | TGTGCCAGCACTCCAAGGGGGGGATTCTACGAGCAGTACTTC | CASTPRGGFYEQYF
NA | TRBJ1-1 | TRBV6-5 | NA | TGTGCCAGCAGTTACTTGAGGGGAGGCACTGAAGCTTTCTTT | CASSYLRGGTEAFF
NA | TRBJ2-5 | TRBV6-5 | NA | TGTGCCAGCAGTCACACCCTTTCGAACCAAGAGACCCAGTACTTC | CASSHTLSNQETQYF
TRBD2 | TRBJ2-7 | TRBV9 | NA | TGTGCCAGCAGCGTTGCGGGGGACCACTACGAGCAGTACTTC | CASSVAGDHYEQYF
NA | TRBJ1-5 | TRBV6-6 | once | TGTGCCAGCAGTTACTCACGGGGTAGGAGCAATCAGCCCCAGCATTTT | CASSYSRGRSNQPQHF
TRBD1 | TRBJ2-1 | TRBV7-9 | NA | TGTGCCAGCAGCTTAGGCCCCCCGGGACAGGGGAATTCGTTCTTC | CASSLGPPGQGNSFF
NA | TRBJ2-2 | TRBV6-5 | NA | TGTGCCAGCAGTTACAGCTTGAACACCGGGGAGCTGTTTTTT | CASSYSLNTGELFF
NA | TRBJ1-5 | TRBV27 | NA | TGTGCCAGCAGTTTAATACCGGCGGGGCAGCCCCAGCATTTT | CASSLIPAGQPQHF